The 24 T cell receptor beta chains presented below share a single source sample, sequenced in a study of T cells in tuberculosis. Cells were sorted from thawed PBMC rested overnight and stained with GMM-loaded CD1B tetramer, viability dye and anti-CD3. The CD1B tetramers carried C32 glucose monomycolate purified from Rhodococcus equi. Assay: immunoSEQ multiplex PCR; the TCRdb copy retains only in-frame clones and omits some. The sample yields about 58,000 clones, 70% to 90% seen once. Sequences were obtained from CD1b-GMM tetramer-negative cells sorted from PBMCs. The receptors stem from an adult woman with latent tuberculosis.

The chain couples TRBV30 to TRBJ1-5; TRBD1 matches 9 bases. This CDR3 spans 15 amino acids. The ends lost 2 bases at V and 0 bases at J; junction bases unmatched: 2. CDR1 is GTSNPN, CDR2 SVGIG, per germline (reference sequence). CDR3 loop: CAWSSGQGSNQPQHF. The DNA of the CDR3 is TGTGCCTGGAGTTCGGGACAGGGTAGCAATCAGCCCCAGCATTTT.

This clone was counted only a few times. The chain couples TRBV5-1 to TRBJ1-2, with 7 bases that match TRBD1. Germline loops: CDR1 SGHRS, CDR2 YFSETQ. The CDR3 length is 17 residues. Germline trimming cut 4 bases from V and 2 bases from J; bases unmatched to any gene: 14. In DNA form, the CDR3 reads TGCGCCAGCAGCCCCGGTGGAGGACAGGCGTACAACTATGGCTACACCTTC. It is translated as CASSPGGGQAYNYGYTF. The variable domain in full, completed from reference TRBV5-1 and TRBJ1-2, reads KAGVTQTPRYLIKTRGQQVTLSCSPISGHRSVSWYQQTPGQGLQFLFEYFSETQRNKGNFPGRFSGRQFSNSRSEMNVSTLELGDSALYLCASSPGGGQAYNYGYTFGSGTRLTVV.

V is TRBV5-1 and J is TRBJ1-2; D is perhaps TRBD1 (5 bases). Trimming cost V 4 bases and J 1 base, with 8 bases left between them. Per the germline V gene, CDR1 is SGHRS and CDR2 is YFSETQ. The CDR3 is 13 amino acids. Here the CDR3 DNA reads TGCGCCAGCAGCGAGGACATTAACTATGGCTACACCTTC. Translated, it gives CASSEDINYGYTF.

The gene calls are TRBV4-3 and TRBJ2-7; 7 bases align to TRBD2. Germline CDR1 and CDR2: LGHNA and YSLEER. The CDR3 loop spans 15 amino acids. V dropped 0 bases and J dropped 6; count of bases not matched to a gene: 8. The CDR3 loop is CASSQESRGVGEQYF. CDR3 nucleotide sequence: TGCGCCAGCAGCCAAGAATCTCGGGGGGTAGGCGAGCAGTACTTC.

This chain links TRBV2 with TRBJ2-1; 11 bases align to TRBD2. Germline values: CDR1 SNHLY, CDR2 FYNNEI. The CDR3 runs 17 residues. V was pared by 8 bases and J by 0 bases, with 9 bases of the junction left unmatched. The CDR3 DNA sequence: TGTGCCAGCCAGGGACTAGCGGTTACCTTCTCCTACAATGAGCAGTTCTTC. Translated, it gives CASQGLAVTFSYNEQFF.

The rearrangement uses TRBV14 and TRBJ2-5; a weak D match, TRBD1 (5 bases). TRBJ2-7 explains the end of the DNA better; the J call may be wrong. The CDR3 contains 12 residues. Germline loops: CDR1 SGHDN, CDR2 FVKESK. The CDR3 DNA reads TGTGCCAGCAGCCACGACAGCTACGAGCAGTACTTC. Protein sequence: CASSHDSYEQYF.

The gene calls are TRBV30 and TRBJ2-7; D is perhaps TRBD1 (6 bases). The CDR3 covers 14 residues. The germline CDR1 and CDR2 sequences are GTSNPN and SVGIG (reference sequence). Trimming shortened V by 4 bases and J by 0 bases, and 13 bases separated the two germline ends. In nucleotides, the CDR3 is TGTGCCTGGACGCCACAGGGATTCTCCTACGAGCAGTACTTC. Amino acids: CAWTPQGFSYEQYF. The full variable domain, completed using reference TRBV30 and TRBJ2-7, is SQTIHQWPATLVQPVGSPLSLECTVEGTSNPNLYWYRQAAGRGLQLLFYSVGIGQISSEVPQNLSASRPQDRQFILSSKKLLLSDSGFYLCAWTPQGFSYEQYFGPGTRLTVT.

This sequence joins TRBV12-5 and TRBJ2-7, with D possibly being TRBD1 (5 bases). This CDR3 comprises 16 residues. CDR1 is LGHNT, CDR2 FRNRAP, per germline. V was trimmed by 0 bases and J by 0 bases, leaving 12 bases between them. CDR3 DNA sequence: TGTGCTAGTGGTTTGGTATTAGGGGTTAGCTCCTACGAGCAGTACTTC. Translation gives CASGLVLGVSSYEQYF.

This clone was seen once. The chain recombines TRBV7-9 with TRBJ2-3; a weak D match, TRBD2 (5 bases). Between the trimmed V and J ends, which lost 1 base and 5 bases, there was a span of 10 bases. Germline CDR1 reads SEHNR; CDR2 reads FQNEAQ (reference sequence). The CDR3 runs to 14 residues. CDR3 amino acids: CASSLVGVEDTQYF. In DNA, the CDR3 is TGTGCCAGCAGCTTAGTGGGAGTTGAAGATACGCAGTATTTT.

The chain is built from TRBV7-3 and TRBJ1-1, with D possibly matching TRBD1 (6 bases). This CDR3 region has 13 residues. Germline CDR1 reads SGHTA; CDR2 reads FQGTGA. Trimming took 4 bases from V and 4 from J, leaving 10 bases between them. The CDR3: CASSWTATTEAFF. The CDR3, as DNA: TGTGCCAGCAGCTGGACAGCGACCACTGAAGCTTTCTTT.

The chain carries TRBV2 and TRBJ2-1, with TRBD1 identical over 8 bases. The V and J ends lost 8 bases and 5 bases, in that order; junction bases with no gene match: 11. The length of the CDR3 is 15 residues. Germline V gene lookup returns CDR1 SNHLY and CDR2 FYNNEI. Written as DNA, the CDR3 is TGTGCCAGCGGGGCGGACAGGGCCCTACACAATGAGCAGTTCTTC. It translates to CASGADRALHNEQFF.

The chain couples TRBV5-8 to TRBJ1-5; D is unresolved. V was shortened by 4 bases and J by 9 bases, with 11 bases between the two germline ends. The germline gives CDR1 SGHTS, CDR2 YDEGEE. The CDR3 covers 12 residues. The CDR3 DNA is TGTGCCAGCAGCCATGACGGCGGGCCCCAGCATTTT. It yields the protein CASSHDGGPQHF.

The V call is TRBV5-1, the J call TRBJ2-3, with 8 bases identical to TRBD1. Germline assignment: CDR1 SGHRS and CDR2 YFSETQ. V trimming: 4 bases; J trimming: 3 bases; junction bases outside the gene matches: 16. The CDR3 is made up of 18 amino acids. CDR3 sequence: CASSPGQGAAGLTDTQYF. In DNA form, the CDR3 reads TGCGCCAGCAGCCCGGGTCAGGGGGCGGCGGGATTGACAGATACGCAGTATTTT.

The rearrangement joins TRBV2 to TRBJ1-5; 7 bases map to TRBD1. Unmatched junction bases numbered 4, after V lost 6 bases and J lost 2 bases. Germline V CDR1 and CDR2: SNHLY, FYNNEI. This CDR3 has 14 residues. CDR3 sequence (DNA): TGTGCCAGCAGAGTCGACAGGGGCAATCAGCCCCAGCATTTT. Translation: CASRVDRGNQPQHF.

V usage is TRBV7-9 and J usage is TRBJ1-2; possible D gene TRBD1, 5 bases. CDR3 length: 14 amino acids. Germline V gene lookup returns CDR1 SEHNR and CDR2 FQNEAQ (reference sequence). Trimming took 0 bases from V and 4 from J, leaving 9 bases between them. CDR3 nucleotide sequence: TGTGCCAGCAGCTTAGCGCGCGGGGGCTATGGCTACACCTTC. Amino acid sequence: CASSLARGGYGYTF.

The CDR3 here is CASSLSDGSYEQYF. In DNA form, the CDR3 reads TGTGCCAGCAGTCTCAGCGACGGCTCCTACGAGCAGTACTTC. The chain employs TRBV6-5 and TRBJ2-7, with D unresolved. The CDR3 has 14 amino acids. Germline loops: CDR1 MNHEY, CDR2 SVGAGI. V dropped 5 bases and J dropped 0 bases, with 11 bases sitting between them.

This clone was recorded only once. V is TRBV18 and J is TRBJ2-7; 8 positions agree with TRBD1. This CDR3 comprises 15 residues. Germline-derived CDR1 and CDR2 are KGHSH and LQKENI. J was trimmed by 5 bases and V by 2 bases; bases with no gene match: 8. The CDR3 DNA is TGTGCCAGCTCACCAAGATCCGAGACAGGGGACGAGCAGTACTTC. As protein: CASSPRSETGDEQYF.

The CDR3 reads CASSLAPGTSSAEQFF. The CDR3 coding sequence is TGTGCCAGCAGCTTAGCCCCCGGGACTAGCTCGGCTGAGCAGTTCTTC. This chain joins TRBV7-9 and TRBJ2-1; 9 bases match TRBD2. The CDR3 consists of 16 residues. With V trimmed by 0 bases and J by 9 bases, 9 bases remained unmatched. The germline gives CDR1 SEHNR, CDR2 FQNEAQ (reference sequence).

The rearrangement links TRBV6-1 to TRBJ1-5; 7 nucleotides agree with TRBD1. V dropped 4 bases and J dropped 2; count of bases not matched to a gene: 8. The CDR3 totals 16 residues. CDR1 and CDR2 from the germline V gene are MNHNS and SASEGT. The CDR3 spells CASSALGGAGNQPQHF. Written as DNA, the CDR3 is TGTGCCAGCAGTGCCCTAGGGGGCGCGGGCAATCAGCCCCAGCATTTT.

CDR3 region: CASSPRGTNEKLFF. DNA of the CDR3: TGTGCCAGCAGTCCAAGAGGGACTAATGAAAAACTGTTTTTT. The rearrangement links TRBV27 to TRBJ1-4; D gene unclear. The CDR3 contains 14 residues. Germline V gene sequence: CDR1 MNHEY, CDR2 SMNVEV (reference sequence). Trimming left V 5 bases short and J 2 bases short, with 9 bases between. Using reference TRBV27 and TRBJ1-4 for the parts outside the CDR3, the full variable domain is EAQVTQNPRYLITVTGKKLTVTCSQNMNHEYMSWYRQDPGLGLRQIYYSMNVEVTDKGDVPEGYKVSRKEKRNFPLILESPSPNQTSLYFCASSPRGTNEKLFFGSGTQLSVL.

For this clone: At one of its ends the junction is not consistent with the germline gene, which may arise from a read error. This sequence joins TRBV6-4 and TRBJ2-5, with D possibly matching TRBD1 (5 bases). CDR3 size: 12 residues. From germline, CDR1 is MRHNA and CDR2 SNTAGT. CDR3 residues: CASIDSKETQYF. The CDR3 bases are TGTGCCAGCATTGACAGCAAAGAGACCCAGTACTTC.

This sequence joins TRBV7-2 and TRBJ1-4, with TRBD1 matching over 7 bases. The CDR3 extends over 15 amino acids. The junction had 5 bases not matched to a gene; V was cut back by 3 bases and J by 4 bases. Per the germline V gene, CDR1 is SGHTA and CDR2 is FQGNSA. The CDR3 sequence: CASSLGTVINEKLFF. CDR3 nucleotide sequence: TGTGCCAGCAGCTTGGGGACAGTGATTAATGAAAAACTGTTTTTT.

This chain uses TRBV4-3 with TRBJ1-2, with D hard to call. Trimming pared 0 bases from V and 0 bases from J, leaving 8 bases between. CDR1 is LGHNA and CDR2 is YSLEER in the germline V gene. CDR3 size: 15 residues. CDR3: CASSQDVVTNYGYTF. For the CDR3, the DNA is TGCGCCAGCAGCCAAGATGTAGTAACTAACTATGGCTACACCTTC.

This rearrangement joins TRBV2 to TRBJ2-7; 10 bases are a match to TRBD2. Germline CDR1 SNHLY, CDR2 FYNNEI. J was trimmed by 6 bases and V by 8 bases; bases with no gene match: 7. This CDR3 comprises 13 residues. The CDR3 sequence is CASSSGRATEQYF. CDR3 coding DNA: TGTGCCAGCTCAAGCGGGAGGGCGACCGAGCAGTACTTC.